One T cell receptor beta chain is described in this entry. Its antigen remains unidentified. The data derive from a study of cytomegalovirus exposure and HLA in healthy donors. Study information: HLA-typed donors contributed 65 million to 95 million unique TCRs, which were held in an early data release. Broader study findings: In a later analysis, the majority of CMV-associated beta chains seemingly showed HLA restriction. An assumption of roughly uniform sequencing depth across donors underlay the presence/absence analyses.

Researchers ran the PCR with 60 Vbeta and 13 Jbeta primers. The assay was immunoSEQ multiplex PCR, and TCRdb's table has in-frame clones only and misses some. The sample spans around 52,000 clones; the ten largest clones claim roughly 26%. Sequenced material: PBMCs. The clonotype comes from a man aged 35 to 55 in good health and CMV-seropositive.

The CDR3 sequence: CASIGRGWQETQYF. The CDR3 region has the DNA TGTGCCAGCATTGGCAGGGGGTGGCAAGAGACCCAGTACTTC. The chain uses TRBV28 and TRBJ2-5; 7 bases align to TRBD1. The CDR3 contains 14 residues. With V trimmed by 7 bases and J by 2 bases, 7 bases remained unmatched. The V gene's germline CDR1 is MDHEN and CDR2 SYDVKM.